The rows below give T cell receptor beta chains drawn from one sample of a study of a mutant IDH1 vaccine in newly diagnosed glioma. Sequenced by immunoSEQ multiplex PCR; TCRdb stores in-frame clones only, minus some. The table lists tens of thousands of clones, about 80% of them singletons. These receptors have no identified antigens. The sample was PBMCs, taken from a glioma patient whose treatment included an IDH1 peptide vaccine. Receptors were obtained from a man aged 50-59 years with glioma. Each CDR3 is given with its conserved first and last residue. The D gene is left open where the match is weak. Not all rows give a size; the values are once, few, many and, for expanded clones, a class.

d_call	clone_size	v_call	j_call	cdr3_aa	cdr3_nt
NA	NA	TRBV5-1	TRBJ2-5	CASSFVGRGSGETQYF	TGCGCCAGCAGCTTTGTAGGCAGGGGAAGCGGGGAGACCCAGTACTTC
TRBD2	NA	TRBV25-1	TRBJ2-1	CASSEPGGAGNNEQFF	TGTGCCAGCAGTGAGCCCGGGGGGGCCGGGAACAATGAGCAGTTCTTC
NA	NA	TRBV5-1	TRBJ1-1	CASSLASGGTEAFF	TGCGCCAGCAGCTTGGCCAGTGGAGGAACTGAAGCTTTCTTT
NA	NA	TRBV5-1	TRBJ2-5	CASSSLDHEETQYF	TGCGCCAGCAGCTCCTTGGACCATGAAGAGACCCAGTACTTC
NA	NA	TRBV10-2	TRBJ1-5	CASSEWRDQPQHF	TGCGCCAGCAGTGAGTGGAGGGATCAGCCCCAGCATTTT
NA	NA	TRBV5-1	TRBJ2-5	CASSLTSQGPGGETQYF	TGCGCCAGCAGCTTAACCTCACAGGGCCCGGGAGGAGAGACCCAGTACTTC
NA	NA	TRBV18	TRBJ1-2	CASSPPTNYGYTF	TGTGCCAGCTCACCACCGACTAACTATGGCTACACCTTC
NA	once	TRBV2	TRBJ1-4	CASDGRGDGKNEKLFF	TGTGCCAGCGACGGTCGGGGGGACGGGAAGAATGAAAAACTGTTTTTT
NA	medium-sized	TRBV4-3	TRBJ2-5	CASSHRGAGETQYF	TGCGCCAGCAGCCATCGCGGGGCCGGAGAGACCCAGTACTTC
TRBD1	NA	TRBV7-9	TRBJ2-1	CASSRDRGVNEQFF	TGTGCCAGCAGCCGGGACAGGGGGGTCAATGAGCAGTTCTTC
TRBD1	NA	TRBV30	TRBJ2-7	CACLGTGGSRAYEQYF	TGTGCCTGCCTTGGGACAGGGGGGTCGAGGGCCTACGAGCAGTACTTC
NA	NA	TRBV9	TRBJ1-2	CASSVVGRGVDGYTF	TGTGCCAGCAGCGTAGTCGGCAGGGGTGTTGATGGCTACACCTTC
NA	NA	TRBV11-2	TRBJ1-1	CASSLVQGKNTEAFF	TGTGCCAGCAGCTTGGTTCAGGGGAAGAACACTGAAGCTTTCTTT
NA	once	TRBV5-1	TRBJ2-7	CASSPDSDSYEQYF	TGCGCCAGCAGCCCCGATTCGGACAGCTACGAGCAGTACTTC
TRBD2	NA	TRBV5-1	TRBJ2-5	CASSRGASGGKETQYF	TGCGCCAGCAGCAGAGGGGCTAGCGGGGGCAAAGAGACCCAGTACTTC
NA	NA	TRBV10-3	TRBJ1-1	CAISERGTEAFF	TGTGCCATCAGTGAACGGGGGACTGAAGCTTTCTTT
NA	NA	TRBV27	TRBJ2-5	CASRDTGLQETQYF	TGTGCCAGCAGGGATACAGGGCTCCAAGAGACCCAGTACTTC